The clone carrying this TCR beta chain was seen a single time. As yet, its antigen is unknown. The data derive from a study of cytomegalovirus exposure and HLA in healthy donors. Whole-study findings and limits: The study put 150 to 200 TCR beta chains on its list as cytomegalovirus-associated.

The PCR employed 60 Vbeta primers together with 13 Jbeta primers. The data were produced by immunoSEQ multiplex PCR, yet TCRdb's version contains in-frame clones alone and is incomplete. The table shows tens of thousands of clones, with around three quarters occurring only once. Germline V gene lookup returns CDR1 MGHRA and CDR2 YSYEKL. The CDR3 has 16 amino acids. V lost 1 base to trimming and J lost 4 bases, with 14 bases between them. In nominal health when sampled, donors likely had unrecorded immune exposures nonetheless. This chain links TRBV4-1 with TRBJ1-3, with TRBD1 as a possible D gene (6 bases). The source material was PBMCs. This clonotype was sampled from a woman in her twenties or thirties in good health and CMV-seronegative. This chain's CDR3 is CASSQVGWGQGNTIYF. The CDR3 DNA reads TGCGCCAGCAGCCAAGTGGGTTGGGGGCAAGGAAACACCATATATTTT.